The following is a T cell receptor beta chain sequence with its context. Its antigen specificity is not known. No clone much larger than this one lies a single base away; base qualities are absent. The CDR3 regions of human TCRbeta chains were analyzed by immunosequencing. Turning to the authors' computational methods: TCRs in the repertoires were matched against a reference library of SARS-CoV-2-specific TCRs that had been generated with the MIRA antigen-specificity platform. Breadth was defined as the fraction of unique TCRs that were SARS-CoV-2-associated. Depth was defined as the fraction of total T cells that were SARS-CoV-2-associated. Using the MIRA data, every spike-specific TCR was mapped to the spike region that the TCR reacted to and assigned to either a CD4 or a CD8 class. Log10-transformed breadth and depth values were compared by one-way ANOVA with Sidak's multiple comparisons tests. Entries here come from immuneACCESS through TCRdb and include only in-frame sequences with V and J called. Some clones fail to appear in such tables; in the studies checked, an unresolved V gene covers under half of the shortfall, and the cause of the remainder is unknown. That table gives V, J and clone size, and the DNA gave D and trimming. In all, the sample holds approximately 110,000 clones, and more than 70% of those were seen once. More than 4% of the sample is held by the ten biggest clonotypes.

These data originate in a study of T cell responses to AZD1222 COVID-19 vaccine (dated by TCRdb to about 2021). Notes on the research overall: AZD1222 recipients given second doses at about 4 weeks or at about 12 weeks were pooled, since spike-specific TCR depth and breadth were not found to differ between the two schedules. A total of 233 trial participants underwent TCR sequencing, of whom 200 to 220 had received two doses of AZD1222 and some 26 had received two doses of the MenACWY control vaccine. Trial participants were enrolled into age subgroups of 18-55, 56-69 and 70-plus years, which contained about 160, 30 and 59 TCR-sequenced participants, respectively.

The CDR3 spans 15 residues, from the cysteine through the phenylalanine. Only the CDR3 portion is preserved as DNA: 45 bases, with reading frame beginning at the first base. From a lookup of the germline V gene, CDR1 and CDR2 are SGHTA and FQGNSA. The junction shows trimming of 10 bases on V and 4 bases on J, and the gene matches do not reach 11 bases of it. The time point label for this specimen denotes: baseline before first vaccination. Samples from vaccinated people were obtained from the UK trials COV001 and COV002, which included a single-blind randomized controlled phase 2/3 trial of AZD1222 (ChAdOx1 nCoV-19) in healthy adults. For TCRbeta chain sequencing, PBMC samples were collected from trial participants at day 0 and at day 28 after the second dose. The study at large found these results: No day 14 peak-response samples were available, so repertoires were characterized only after the peak T cell response. A significant rise in spike-specific TCR breadth and depth was observed after two AZD1222 doses relative to day 0 and relative to MenACWY recipients. Vaccine-associated CD4 TCRs spanned the whole spike protein, with dominant responses in regions 160-218 and 743-854. Conclusions about previously exposed vaccinees are limited because only six or seven AZD1222 recipients were SARS-CoV-2 seropositive at baseline. In the small 56-69-year group, the increase in depth fell short of significance, most likely because of low power. Epitopes outside the regions mutated in the B.1.351 and B.1.1.7 variants were reportedly recognized by nearly half of the unique spike-specific TCRs. Most participants were white British and females outnumbered males, and the authors suggested that clonal diversity may have been underestimated.

The rearrangement joined TRBV7-2 to TRBJ2-3, with 10 bases matching TRBD1. The starting material was peripheral blood, obtained on day 0 of AZD1222 vaccination. This clonotype was sampled from an adult in good health. This receptor carries the CDR3 CATREGQGKADTQYF. The sequence in DNA is TGTGCCACCCGCGAGGGACAGGGGAAGGCAGATACGCAGTATTTT.